This T cell receptor (beta chain) emerged from a study of shared clonotypes between healthy human individuals. The study's findings and limits: Across a few donors, naive CD4 shared around 5.3%, naive CD8 less than 4%, memory CD4 roughly 2.4%, memory CD8 0.4% to 0.5%.

In the case of this clone: Antigen specificity is unknown.

This CDR3 is 14 amino acids long. CDR1 MDHEN and CDR2 SYDVKM come from the germline V gene. V lost 10 bases and J 1 base, leaving 14 bases between the germline ends. Sorted-subset replicate PCRs used 200 ng DNA, about 30,000 T cell genomes. Profiled with immunoSEQ multiplex PCR; TCRdb holds only in-frame clones, not every one. Counted here are around 2,000,000 clones, more than 85% occurring once; the ten biggest clones make up around 1.7%. Only CD45RO-negative cells positively selected for CCR7 counted as naive CD8 cells, so terminally differentiated effector memory CD45RA+ cells were excluded. The rearrangement joins TRBV28 to TRBJ1-5, with D possibly TRBD1 on 6 matching bases. This TCR was sampled from a man younger than 35 in good health. Some clones in this sample may be carry-over from other donors' samples. The specimen sequenced was naive CD8+ T cells from PBMCs. The CDR3 bases are TGTGCCACTTCCAGGGGATTCAGCAATCAGCCCCAGCATTTT. Its protein product is CATSRGFSNQPQHF. Combining the CDR3 with reference TRBV28 and TRBJ1-5 gives the whole variable domain DVKVTQSSRYLVKRTGEKVFLECVQDMDHENMFWYRQDPGLGLRLIYFSYDVKMKEKGDIPEGYSVSREKKERFSLILESASTNQTSMYLCATSRGFSNQPQHFGDGTRLSIL.